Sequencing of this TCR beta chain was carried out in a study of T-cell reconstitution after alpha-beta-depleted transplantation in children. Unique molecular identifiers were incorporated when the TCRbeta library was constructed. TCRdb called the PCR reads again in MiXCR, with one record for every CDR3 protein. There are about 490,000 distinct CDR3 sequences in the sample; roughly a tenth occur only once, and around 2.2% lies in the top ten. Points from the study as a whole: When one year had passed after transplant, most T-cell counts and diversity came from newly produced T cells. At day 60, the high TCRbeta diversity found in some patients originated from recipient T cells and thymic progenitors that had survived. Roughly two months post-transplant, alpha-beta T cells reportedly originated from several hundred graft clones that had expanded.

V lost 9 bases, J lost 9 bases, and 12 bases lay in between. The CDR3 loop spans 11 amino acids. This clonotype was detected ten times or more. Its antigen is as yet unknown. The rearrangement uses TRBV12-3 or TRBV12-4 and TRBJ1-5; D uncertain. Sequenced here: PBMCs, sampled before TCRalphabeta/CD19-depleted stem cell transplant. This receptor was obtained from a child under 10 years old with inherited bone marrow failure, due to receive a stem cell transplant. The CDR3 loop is CASQAGPPQHF. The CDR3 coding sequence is TGTGCCAGTCAAGCGGGTCCGCCCCAGCATTTT.